Each of the 24 T cell receptor beta chains below was sequenced from the same sample in a study of T cells in Graves' hyperthyroidism and ophthalmopathy. RNA transcripts yielded amplified TCR beta CDR3 regions. HTBI primers drove first-round RT-PCR of the TCR CDR3. TCRdb reprocessed the multiplex PCR reads with MiXCR, giving one entry per CDR3 protein. This table holds some 580,000 distinct CDR3 sequences, roughly a sixth found once. Specimen: blood. The origin of the receptors is a woman between 35 and 50 years old with Graves' ophthalmopathy.

Ten or more counts support this clonotype. The rearrangement links TRBV20-1 to TRBJ2-7; TRBD2 might be the D (5 bases). Trimming left V 5 bases short and J 4 bases short, with 15 bases between. Germline values: CDR1 DFQATT, CDR2 SNEGSKA (reference sequence). This CDR3 contains 13 residues. The CDR3 coding sequence is TGCAGTGCTTACGAGCGGAGACGGTACGAGCAGTACTTC. This sequence encodes CSAYERRRYEQYF.

This clonotype was detected a few times. The V call is TRBV20-1, the J call TRBJ2-5; D possibly corresponds to TRBD1 (5 bases). Trimming took off 1 base at V and 1 base at J, with 10 bases between the two ends. CDR1 and CDR2 (germline): DFQATT, SNEGSKA (reference sequence). The CDR3 totals 14 residues. The CDR3 protein is CSARVQAIQETQYF. The CDR3 DNA is TGCAGTGCTAGAGTACAGGCCATCCAAGAGACCCAGTACTTC.

The rearrangement uses TRBV2 and TRBJ2-3; the match to TRBD1 covers 7 bases. CDR3 length equals 15 residues. The V gene's germline CDR1 is SNHLY and CDR2 FYNNEI. With V trimmed by 6 bases and J by 0 bases, 6 bases remained unmatched. CDR3 sequence (DNA): TGTGCCAGCAGCGTTAACAGGGGAAGCACAGATACGCAGTATTTT. It translates to CASSVNRGSTDTQYF.

V gene TRBV6-1 combines with J gene TRBJ2-6; D not resolved. The ends were cut back, 0 bases at V and 4 bases at J, with 4 bases in the middle. CDR1 and CDR2 (germline): MNHNS, SASEGT. CDR3 length: 14 residues. CDR3 DNA: TGTGCCAGCAGTGAAGCGCGAGGGGCCAACGTCCTGACTTTC. Its protein is CASSEARGANVLTF.

This clonotype was observed at least ten times. The CDR3 spells CASTRLSSYNEQFF. Here the CDR3 DNA reads TGTGCCAGCACCCGATTGAGCTCCTACAATGAGCAGTTCTTC. J is TRBJ2-1 and V is TRBV27; D gene uncertain. This CDR3 region has 14 residues. CDR1 is MNHEY and CDR2 is SMNVEV in the germline V gene (reference sequence). V was clipped by 7 bases and J by 0 bases, with 10 bases between them.

The CDR3: CASSFSSGDYNEQFF. The CDR3 DNA reads TGTGCCAGCAGTTTTTCTAGCGGAGACTACAATGAGCAGTTCTTC. J is TRBJ2-1 and V is TRBV6-1, with TRBD2 identical over 7 bases. There are 15 residues in the CDR3. Germline assignment: CDR1 MNHNS and CDR2 SASEGT. Unmatched junction bases numbered 7, after V lost 5 bases and J lost 3 bases.

This chain uses TRBV20-1 with TRBJ2-7, with 10 bases identical to TRBD2. The CDR3 covers 16 residues. Losses at the gene ends were 0 bases for V and 2 bases for J; bases not matched to a gene: 7. The V gene's germline CDR1 is DFQATT and CDR2 SNEGSKA (reference sequence). In nucleotides, the CDR3 is TGCAGTGCTAGAGATTTCCTAGCGGGAGAACCCTACGAGCAGTACTTC. Protein sequence: CSARDFLAGEPYEQYF.

This clonotype was counted at least ten times. The chain employs TRBV18 and TRBJ2-6; D remains ambiguous. The CDR3 has 16 residues. Germline loops: CDR1 KGHSH, CDR2 LQKENI. The V gene lost 3 bases and the J gene lost 0 bases, with 9 bases spanning the gap. The CDR3: CASSPGRLSGANVLTF. DNA of the CDR3: TGTGCCAGCTCACCTGGCAGACTCTCTGGGGCCAACGTCCTGACTTTC.

CDR3: CASSFVALAPEGDTQYF. The CDR3 DNA is TGTGCCAGCAGCTTTGTGGCACTAGCGCCAGAGGGAGATACGCAGTATTTT. V usage is TRBV5-6 and J usage is TRBJ2-3; 7 bases map to TRBD2. The CDR3 contains 17 residues. The ends lost 2 bases at V and 5 bases at J; junction bases unmatched: 14. Germline CDR1 and CDR2: SGHDT and YYEEEE.

As for this clonotype: A much larger clonotype is one base distant, so this may be a read error. The J gene is TRBJ2-1, the V gene TRBV6-1; perhaps D is TRBD1 or TRBD2 (5 bases each). Germline V gene data show CDR1 as MNHNS and CDR2 as SASEGT. The CDR3 totals 17 residues. The CDR3 region is CASDRGVVKPTYNEQLF. The CDR3 region has the DNA TGTGCCAGCGATCGAGGGGTGGTGAAGCCTACCTACAATGAGCAGCTCTTC.

The chain employs TRBV18 and TRBJ1-5; TRBD1 might be the D (5 bases). Germline V gene sequence: CDR1 KGHSH, CDR2 LQKENI. The CDR3 consists of 13 residues. Trimming stripped 3 bases from V and 8 bases from J, with 11 bases between. CDR3 nucleotides: TGTGCCAGCTCACCGGGGGGAGGCGAGCCCCAGCATTTT. Amino acid sequence: CASSPGGGEPQHF.

The genes are TRBV20-1 and TRBJ2-7; either TRBD1 or TRBD2 may supply D (7 bases each). V lost 6 bases to trimming and J lost 1 base, with 34 bases between them. This CDR3 spans 20 amino acids. Per the germline V gene, CDR1 is DFQATT and CDR2 is SNEGSKA (reference sequence). CDR3 sequence (DNA): TGCAGTGCAGGGGCAGGGGGAGCGGGACGCAGTCCCGCCGGGTCCTACGAGCAGTACTTC. Translating it yields CSAGAGGAGRSPAGSYEQYF.

This clonotype came up many times. Here the CDR3 reads CASKSRAAEEAFF. The CDR3 DNA sequence: TGTGCCAGCAAATCGAGGGCAGCCGAAGAAGCTTTCTTT. V usage is TRBV6-1 and J usage is TRBJ1-1; no firm D call. Trimming left V 7 bases short and J 8 bases short, with 17 bases between. CDR1 and CDR2 from the germline V gene are MNHNS and SASEGT. The length of the CDR3 is 13 residues.

J is TRBJ2-5 and V is TRBV7-3, with TRBD2 identical over 10 bases. This CDR3 contains 16 residues. Germline V gene lookup returns CDR1 SGHTA and CDR2 FQGTGA. V trimming: 1 base; J trimming: 5 bases; junction bases outside the gene matches: 7. The chain's CDR3 is CASSLRPGTSEETQYF. Here the CDR3 DNA reads TGTGCCAGCAGCTTAAGGCCCGGGACTAGCGAGGAGACCCAGTACTTC. The full variable domain, in which reference TRBV7-3 and TRBJ2-5 provide the parts outside the CDR3, is GAGVSQTPSNKVTEKGKYVELRCDPISGHTALYWYRQSLGQGPEFLIYFQGTGAADDSGLPNDRFFAVRPEGSVSTLKIQRTERGDSAVYLCASSLRPGTSEETQYFGPGTRLLVL.

The rearrangement joins TRBV29-1 to TRBJ2-3; 7 bases align to TRBD1. The V segment lost 3 bases and the J segment 1 base; nucleotides outside the gene matches: 10. Germline V lookup: CDR1 SQVTM, CDR2 ANQGSEA. There are 16 residues in the CDR3. Written as DNA, the CDR3 is TGCAGCGTTGACCAAATCCCCGGGACAGGCACAGATACGCAGTATTTT. Amino acid sequence: CSVDQIPGTGTDTQYF.

This clonotype has ten or more counts. The chain employs TRBV5-1 and TRBJ2-3; TRBD1 matches 7 bases. There are 16 residues in the CDR3. With V trimmed by 3 bases and J by 0 bases, 7 bases remained unmatched. From germline, CDR1 is SGHRS and CDR2 YFSETQ. The CDR3 nucleotides are TGCGCCAGCAGCTACTACTGGGACAGTAGCACAGATACGCAGTATTTT. Its protein product is CASSYYWDSSTDTQYF.

The chain recombines TRBV30 with TRBJ1-4; 7 bases match TRBD1. V trimming: 0 bases; J trimming: 8 bases; junction bases outside the gene matches: 9. The CDR3 extends over 15 amino acids. The V gene's germline CDR1 is GTSNPN and CDR2 SVGIG (reference sequence). The CDR3 sequence: CAWSVGTAPQEKLFF. Here the CDR3 DNA reads TGTGCCTGGAGTGTAGGGACAGCGCCACAGGAAAAACTGTTTTTT.

This clonotype was found many times. Written as DNA, the CDR3 is TGTGCCAGCAGTTTTGGCAGGGTCTATGGCTACACCTTC. It specifies CASSFGRVYGYTF. The chain combines TRBV28 with TRBJ1-2, with D possibly being TRBD1 (5 bases). Germline lookup yields CDR1 MDHEN and CDR2 SYDVKM. Trimming cost V 3 bases and J 4 bases, with 9 bases left between them. The CDR3 contains 13 residues.

The chain carries TRBV30 and TRBJ1-6; 10 bases map to TRBD1. The V segment lost 4 bases and the J segment 8 bases; nucleotides outside the gene matches: 8. Germline CDR1 and CDR2: GTSNPN and SVGIG (reference sequence). CDR3 length: 15 amino acids. CDR3 residues: CAWTPLTGGYSPLHF. CDR3 DNA: TGTGCCTGGACCCCACTGACAGGGGGCTATTCACCCCTCCACTTT.

This clonotype was seen ten or more times. The CDR3 protein is CASSLFVPVSNEQFF. The CDR3 region has the DNA TGTGCCAGCAGTTTATTTGTTCCCGTCTCCAATGAGCAGTTCTTC. The chain has TRBV27 and TRBJ2-1; D gene ambiguous. Germline CDR1 is MNHEY and CDR2 is SMNVEV (reference sequence). Trimming took off 1 base at V and 6 bases at J, with 13 bases between the two ends. The CDR3 runs 15 residues.

This clonotype has only a few counts. The chain joins TRBV12-3 or TRBV12-4 to TRBJ2-6; D not resolved. The germline V and J ends were trimmed by 1 base and 0 bases, with 4 bases remaining between them. This CDR3 region has 15 residues. Written as DNA, the CDR3 is TGTGCCAGCAGTTTAGGTTTCTCTGGGGCCAACGTCCTGACTTTC. As protein: CASSLGFSGANVLTF.

The chain joins TRBV6-2 or TRBV6-3 to TRBJ1-1; D is uncertain. Deletions cut 0 bases from V and 7 bases from J, with 9 bases between. The CDR3 has 13 residues. The germline V gene encodes CDR1 MNHEY and CDR2 SVGEGT. CDR3 sequence: CASSYSLGFEAFF. The CDR3 nucleotides are TGTGCCAGCAGTTACTCTCTCGGGTTTGAAGCTTTCTTT.

This clonotype was recorded at least ten times. This sequence joins TRBV7-8 and TRBJ1-5; TRBD1 matches at 7 bases. The CDR3 consists of 18 residues. The V gene's germline CDR1 is SGHVS and CDR2 FQNEAQ. The V segment lost 2 bases and the J segment 2 bases; nucleotides outside the gene matches: 12. Written as DNA, the CDR3 is TGTGCCAGCAGCTTATGGTGGGACAGTAAGGTTGGCAATCAGCCCCAGCATTTT. Translated, it gives CASSLWWDSKVGNQPQHF.

This clonotype was picked up a small number of times. The CDR3 nucleotides read TGTGCCAGCAGCCAGACAGGGGGCAACAATGAGCAGTTCTTC. Its protein is CASSQTGGNNEQFF. V and J are TRBV3-1 and TRBJ2-1; 10 positions match TRBD1. The CDR3 runs to 14 residues. Trimming removed 3 bases from V and 5 bases from J; junction bases left unmatched: 1. The V gene's germline CDR1 is LGHDT and CDR2 YNNKEL (reference sequence).